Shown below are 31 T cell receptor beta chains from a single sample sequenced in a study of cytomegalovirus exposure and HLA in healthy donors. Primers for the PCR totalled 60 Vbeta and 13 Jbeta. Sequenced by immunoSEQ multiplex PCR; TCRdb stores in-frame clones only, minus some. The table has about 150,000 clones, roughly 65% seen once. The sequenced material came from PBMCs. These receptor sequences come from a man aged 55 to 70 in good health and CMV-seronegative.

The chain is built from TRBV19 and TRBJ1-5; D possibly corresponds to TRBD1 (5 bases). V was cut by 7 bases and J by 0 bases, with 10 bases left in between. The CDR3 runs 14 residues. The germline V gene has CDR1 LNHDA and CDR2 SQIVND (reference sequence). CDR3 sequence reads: CASNLGLSNQPQHF. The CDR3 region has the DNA TGTGCCAGTAATTTGGGGCTTAGCAATCAGCCCCAGCATTTT.

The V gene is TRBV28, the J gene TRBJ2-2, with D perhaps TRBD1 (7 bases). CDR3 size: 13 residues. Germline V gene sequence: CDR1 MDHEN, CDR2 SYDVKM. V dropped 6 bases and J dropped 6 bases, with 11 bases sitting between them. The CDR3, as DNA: TGTGCCAGCAGCTCAGGGGGGCCCGGGGAGCTGTTTTTT. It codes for CASSSGGPGELFF. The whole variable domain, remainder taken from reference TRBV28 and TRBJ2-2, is DVKVTQSSRYLVKRTGEKVFLECVQDMDHENMFWYRQDPGLGLRLIYFSYDVKMKEKGDIPEGYSVSREKKERFSLILESASTNQTSMYLCASSSGGPGELFFGEGSRLTVL.

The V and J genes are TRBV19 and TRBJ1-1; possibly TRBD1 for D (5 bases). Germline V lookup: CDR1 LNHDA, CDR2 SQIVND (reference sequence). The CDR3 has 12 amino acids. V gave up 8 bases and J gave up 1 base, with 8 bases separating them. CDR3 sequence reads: CASQTANTEAFF. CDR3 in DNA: TGTGCCAGTCAGACAGCGAACACTGAAGCTTTCTTT.

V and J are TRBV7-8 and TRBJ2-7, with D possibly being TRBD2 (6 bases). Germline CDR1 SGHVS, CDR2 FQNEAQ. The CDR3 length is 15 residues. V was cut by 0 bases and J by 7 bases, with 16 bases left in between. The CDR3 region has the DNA TGTGCCAGCAGCTTAGCCCGGCGGCTGGGGAGGGAGCAGTACTTC. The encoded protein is CASSLARRLGREQYF. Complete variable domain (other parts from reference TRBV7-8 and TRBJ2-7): GAGVSQSPRYKVAKRGQDVALRCDPISGHVSLFWYQQALGQGPEFLTYFQNEAQLDKSGLPSDRFFAERPEGSVSTLKIQRTQQEDSAVYLCASSLARRLGREQYFGPGTRLTVT.

In DNA, the CDR3 is TGTGCCAGCAGCGCTAGCGGGACCAACCAAGAGACCCAGTACTTC. Translated, it gives CASSASGTNQETQYF. This sequence joins TRBV9 and TRBJ2-5; 9 bases map to TRBD2. J lost 0 bases, V lost 3 bases, and 3 bases had no gene match. Germline-derived CDR1 and CDR2 are SGDLS and YYNGEE. The CDR3 totals 15 residues.

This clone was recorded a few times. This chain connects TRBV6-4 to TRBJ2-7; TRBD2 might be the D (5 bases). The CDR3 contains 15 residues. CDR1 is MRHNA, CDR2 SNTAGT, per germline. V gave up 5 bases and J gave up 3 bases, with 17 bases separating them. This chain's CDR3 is CASSPSGADGYEQYF. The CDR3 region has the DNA TGTGCCAGCAGTCCGTCCGGAGCGGACGGCTACGAGCAGTACTTC.

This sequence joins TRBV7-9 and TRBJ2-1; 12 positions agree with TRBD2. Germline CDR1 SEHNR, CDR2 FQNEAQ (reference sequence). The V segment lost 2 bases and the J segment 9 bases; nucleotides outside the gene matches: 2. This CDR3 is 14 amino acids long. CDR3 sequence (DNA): TGTGCCAGCAGCTTATCACTAGCGGGAGGTGAGCAGTTCTTC. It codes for CASSLSLAGGEQFF.

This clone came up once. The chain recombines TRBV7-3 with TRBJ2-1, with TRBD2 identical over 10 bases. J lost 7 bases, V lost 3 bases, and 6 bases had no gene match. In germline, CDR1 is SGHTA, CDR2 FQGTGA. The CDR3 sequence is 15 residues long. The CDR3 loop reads CASSFGLAEGNEQFF. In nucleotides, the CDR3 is TGTGCCAGCAGCTTCGGACTAGCGGAGGGTAATGAGCAGTTCTTC.

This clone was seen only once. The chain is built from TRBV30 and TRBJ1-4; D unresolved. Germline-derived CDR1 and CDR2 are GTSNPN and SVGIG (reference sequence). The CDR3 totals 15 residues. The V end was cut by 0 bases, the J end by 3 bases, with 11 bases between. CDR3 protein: CAWSVGLMANEKLFF. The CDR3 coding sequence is TGTGCCTGGAGTGTCGGACTTATGGCTAATGAAAAACTGTTTTTT.

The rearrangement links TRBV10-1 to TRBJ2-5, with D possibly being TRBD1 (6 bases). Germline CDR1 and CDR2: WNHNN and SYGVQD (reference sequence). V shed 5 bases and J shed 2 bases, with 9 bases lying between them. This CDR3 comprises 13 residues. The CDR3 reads CASSRTDQETQYF. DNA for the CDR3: TGCGCCAGCAGTAGGACAGATCAAGAGACCCAGTACTTC.

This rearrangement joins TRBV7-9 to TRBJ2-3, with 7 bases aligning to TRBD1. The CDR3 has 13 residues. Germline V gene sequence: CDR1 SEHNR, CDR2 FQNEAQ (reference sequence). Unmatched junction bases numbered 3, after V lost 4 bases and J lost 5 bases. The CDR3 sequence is CASSSSGGDTQYF. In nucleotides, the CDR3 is TGTGCCAGCAGCTCATCAGGGGGAGATACGCAGTATTTT.

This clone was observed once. This CDR3 is CASSLPQGPGDEQFF. For the CDR3, the DNA is TGTGCCAGCAGTTTACCCCAGGGCCCGGGGGATGAGCAGTTCTTC. The chain joins TRBV7-2 to TRBJ2-1; a possible D gene is TRBD2 (6 bases). V dropped 6 bases and J dropped 8 bases, with 20 bases sitting between them. CDR1 and CDR2 from the germline V gene are SGHTA and FQGNSA. CDR3 length equals 15 residues.

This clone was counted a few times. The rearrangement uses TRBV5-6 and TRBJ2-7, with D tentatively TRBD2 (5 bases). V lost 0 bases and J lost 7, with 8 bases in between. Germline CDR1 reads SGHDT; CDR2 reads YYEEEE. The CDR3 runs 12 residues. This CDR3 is CASSLEAGEQYF. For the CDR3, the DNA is TGTGCCAGCAGCTTGGAGGCGGGTGAGCAGTACTTC.

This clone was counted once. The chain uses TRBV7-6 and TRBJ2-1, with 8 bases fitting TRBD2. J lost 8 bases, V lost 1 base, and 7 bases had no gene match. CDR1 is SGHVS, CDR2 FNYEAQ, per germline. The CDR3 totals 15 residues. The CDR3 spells CASSLGGSGTYEQFF. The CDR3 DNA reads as TGTGCCAGCAGCTTAGGAGGTAGCGGGACCTATGAGCAGTTCTTC.

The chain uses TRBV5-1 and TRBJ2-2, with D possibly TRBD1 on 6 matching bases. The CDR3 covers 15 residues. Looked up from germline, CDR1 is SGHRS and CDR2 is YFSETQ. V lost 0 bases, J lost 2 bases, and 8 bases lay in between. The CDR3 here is CASSLDGTNTGELFF. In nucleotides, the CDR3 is TGCGCCAGCAGCTTGGACGGGACAAACACCGGGGAGCTGTTTTTT.

CDR3 nucleotides: TGTGCCAGCAGCTTGTACGGGAGGCAAAACACTGAAGCTTTCTTT. Translating it yields CASSLYGRQNTEAFF. The V call is TRBV5-4, the J call TRBJ1-1, with no clear D. The CDR3 runs to 15 residues. CDR1 and CDR2 (germline): SGHNT, YYREEE (reference sequence). V was clipped by 1 base and J by 2 bases, with 12 bases between them. The full variable domain, completed using reference TRBV5-4 and TRBJ1-1, is ETGVTQSPTHLIKTRGQQVTLRCSSQSGHNTVSWYQQALGQGPQFIFQYYREEENGRGNFPPRFSGLQFPNYSSELNVNALELDDSALYLCASSLYGRQNTEAFFGQGTRLTVV.

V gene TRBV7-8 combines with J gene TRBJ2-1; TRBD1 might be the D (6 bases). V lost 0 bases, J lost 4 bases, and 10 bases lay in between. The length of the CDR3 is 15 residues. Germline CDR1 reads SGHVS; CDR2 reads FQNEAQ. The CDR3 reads CASSLALRGYNEQFF. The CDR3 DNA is TGTGCCAGCAGCTTAGCTCTCAGGGGATACAATGAGCAGTTCTTC.

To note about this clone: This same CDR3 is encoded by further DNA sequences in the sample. The CDR3, as DNA: TGCGCCAGCAGCTTGACTAGCGGGAGCACAGATACGCAGTATTTT. Residues: CASSLTSGSTDTQYF. The chain employs TRBV5-1 and TRBJ2-3; TRBD2 matches at 9 bases. The CDR3 totals 15 residues. Germline loops: CDR1 SGHRS, CDR2 YFSETQ. After removal of 1 base from V and 0 bases from J, the junction contained 0 bases not matched to a gene.

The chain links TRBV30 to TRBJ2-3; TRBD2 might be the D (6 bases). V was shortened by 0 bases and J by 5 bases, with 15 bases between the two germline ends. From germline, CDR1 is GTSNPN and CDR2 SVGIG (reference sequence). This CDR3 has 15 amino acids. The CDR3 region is CAWSVLTGAGDTQYF. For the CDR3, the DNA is TGTGCCTGGAGTGTACTTACGGGAGCCGGAGATACGCAGTATTTT. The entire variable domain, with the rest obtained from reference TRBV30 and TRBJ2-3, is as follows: SQTIHQWPATLVQPVGSPLSLECTVEGTSNPNLYWYRQAAGRGLQLLFYSVGIGQISSEVPQNLSASRPQDRQFILSSKKLLLSDSGFYLCAWSVLTGAGDTQYFGPGTRLTVL.

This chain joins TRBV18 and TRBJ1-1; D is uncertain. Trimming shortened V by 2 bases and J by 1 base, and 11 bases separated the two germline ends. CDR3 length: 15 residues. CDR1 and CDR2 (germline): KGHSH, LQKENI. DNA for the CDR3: TGTGCCAGCTCACCAGCGGGGAACCAGAACACTGAAGCTTTCTTT. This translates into CASSPAGNQNTEAFF.

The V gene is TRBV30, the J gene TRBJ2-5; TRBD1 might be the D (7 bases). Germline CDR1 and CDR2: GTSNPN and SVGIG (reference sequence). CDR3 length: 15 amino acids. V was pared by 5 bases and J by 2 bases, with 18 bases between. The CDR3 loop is CAWCRGVGRQETQYF. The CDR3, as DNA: TGTGCCTGGTGCAGGGGGGTGGGTCGGCAAGAGACCCAGTACTTC.

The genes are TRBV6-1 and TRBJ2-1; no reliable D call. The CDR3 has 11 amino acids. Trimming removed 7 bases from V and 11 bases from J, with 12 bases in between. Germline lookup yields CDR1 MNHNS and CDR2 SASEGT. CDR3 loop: CASMRPGQQFF. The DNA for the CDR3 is TGTGCCAGCATGAGGCCCGGTCAGCAGTTCTTC.

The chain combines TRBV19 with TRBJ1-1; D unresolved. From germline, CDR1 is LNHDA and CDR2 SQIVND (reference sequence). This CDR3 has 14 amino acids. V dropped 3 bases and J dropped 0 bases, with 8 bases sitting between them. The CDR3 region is CASSMQRLNTEAFF. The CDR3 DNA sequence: TGTGCCAGTAGTATGCAGCGCCTGAACACTGAAGCTTTCTTT.

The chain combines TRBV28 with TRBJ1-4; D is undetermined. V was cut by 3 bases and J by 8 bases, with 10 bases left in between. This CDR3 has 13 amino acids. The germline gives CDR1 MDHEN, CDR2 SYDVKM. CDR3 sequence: CASSFDMEEKLFF. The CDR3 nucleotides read TGTGCCAGCAGTTTCGACATGGAAGAAAAACTGTTTTTT.

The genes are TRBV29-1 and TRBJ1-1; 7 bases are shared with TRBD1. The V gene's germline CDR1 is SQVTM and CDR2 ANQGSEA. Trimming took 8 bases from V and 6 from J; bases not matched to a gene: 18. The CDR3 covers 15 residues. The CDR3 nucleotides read TGCAGCTCAACCTCAGGGGGTGTTGCCTATGCTGAAGCTTTCTTT. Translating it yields CSSTSGGVAYAEAFF.

The CDR3 protein is CASSPGLFSGANVLTF. The CDR3 DNA reads as TGCGCCAGCAGCCCGGGACTCTTCTCTGGGGCCAACGTCCTGACTTTC. The chain recombines TRBV5-1 with TRBJ2-6; D perhaps matches TRBD2 (6 bases). The CDR3 totals 16 residues. Germline values: CDR1 SGHRS, CDR2 YFSETQ. Trimming stripped 4 bases from V and 0 bases from J, with 11 bases between.

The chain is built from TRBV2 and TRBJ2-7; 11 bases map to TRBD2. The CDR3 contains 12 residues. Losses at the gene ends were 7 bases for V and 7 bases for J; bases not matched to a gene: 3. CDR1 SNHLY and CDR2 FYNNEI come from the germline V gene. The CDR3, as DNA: TGTGCCAGCAAGGGACTAGCGGAAGAGCAGTACTTC. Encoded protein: CASKGLAEEQYF.

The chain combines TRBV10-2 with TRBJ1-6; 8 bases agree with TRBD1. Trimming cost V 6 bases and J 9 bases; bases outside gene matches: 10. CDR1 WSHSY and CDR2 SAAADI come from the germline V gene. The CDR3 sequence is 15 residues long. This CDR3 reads CASRADRERGSPLHF. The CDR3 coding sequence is TGCGCCAGCAGGGCGGACAGGGAAAGAGGTTCACCCCTCCACTTT.

CDR3 loop: CASSFVGTSRQPQHF. In DNA form, the CDR3 reads TGTGCCAGCAGTTTTGTCGGGACAAGCAGACAGCCCCAGCATTTT. The chain is built from TRBV28 and TRBJ1-5; possible D gene TRBD1, 6 bases. The CDR3 is 15 residues long. V was pared by 3 bases and J by 7 bases, with 16 bases between. Looked up from germline, CDR1 is MDHEN and CDR2 is SYDVKM. Together with reference TRBV28 and TRBJ1-5, the CDR3 gives the full variable domain: DVKVTQSSRYLVKRTGEKVFLECVQDMDHENMFWYRQDPGLGLRLIYFSYDVKMKEKGDIPEGYSVSREKKERFSLILESASTNQTSMYLCASSFVGTSRQPQHFGDGTRLSIL.

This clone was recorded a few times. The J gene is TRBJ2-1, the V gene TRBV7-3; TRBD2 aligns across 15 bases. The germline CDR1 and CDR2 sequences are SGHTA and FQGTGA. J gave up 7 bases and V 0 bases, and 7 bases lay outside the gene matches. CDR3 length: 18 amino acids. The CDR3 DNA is TGTGCCAGCAGCTTAACCCCGGGACTAGCGGGAGGCGAGAATGAGCAGTTCTTC. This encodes CASSLTPGLAGGENEQFF.

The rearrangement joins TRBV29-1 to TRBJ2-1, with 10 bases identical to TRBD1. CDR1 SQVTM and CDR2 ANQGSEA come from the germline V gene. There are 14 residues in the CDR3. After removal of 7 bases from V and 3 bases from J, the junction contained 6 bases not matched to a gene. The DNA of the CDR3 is TGCAGCGCCGATCGGGACAGGGGCTACAATGAGCAGTTCTTC. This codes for CSADRDRGYNEQFF.